Given below is one TCR beta chain in context. Measured with immunoSEQ multiplex PCR; TCRdb has only the in-frame clones, and not every one. The sample lists some 150,000 clones; over 70% were seen once. V lost 0 bases to trimming and J lost 5 bases; unmatched junction nucleotides: 2. This CDR3 region has 15 residues. Looked up from germline, CDR1 is SGHRS and CDR2 is YFSETQ. This sample was included in a study of blood T cell repertoires in COVID-19. Study summary: Samples of COVID-19 (acute and convalescent) were obtained from the United States, Italy and Spain.

The sequence derives from a woman aged 50 to 60 in a cohort exposed to, infected with or recovered from COVID-19 (not recorded which). The chain has TRBV5-1 and TRBJ2-4, with TRBD2 matching 10 bases. Sequencing was carried out using PBMCs or T cells enriched from blood (not recorded which). The chain's CDR3 is CASSLEGLAENIQYF. CDR3 nucleotide sequence: TGCGCCAGCAGCTTGGAAGGACTAGCGGAAAACATTCAGTACTTC.